This T cell receptor (beta chain) was sequenced during a study of cytomegalovirus exposure and HLA in healthy donors. Researchers ran the PCR with 60 Vbeta and 13 Jbeta primers. Some clones are missing from TCRdb's copy, which holds only in-frame ones; the method was immunoSEQ multiplex PCR. The top ten hold roughly 2% of the sample, which has 150,000 to 250,000 clones, roughly 79% seen once. Trimming shortened V by 3 bases and J by 3 bases, and 11 bases separated the two germline ends. The CDR3 spans 15 residues. Germline-derived CDR1 and CDR2 are KGHSH and LQKENI. The source is a man in his thirties or forties in good health and CMV-seronegative. This chain joins TRBV18 and TRBJ2-2; tentative D call: TRBD2 (5 bases). The source material was PBMCs. The CDR3 DNA is TGTGCCAGCTCACCTGGACTCCAAGACACCGGGGAGCTGTTTTTT. Residues: CASSPGLQDTGELFF.